These 21 T cell receptor beta chains came from one sample sequenced in a study of T cells in Graves' hyperthyroidism and ophthalmopathy. There were TCR beta CDR3 regions amplified from RNA transcripts. Initially, a first-round RT-PCR of the TCR CDR3 employed the HTBI primer set. A single record per CDR3 protein comes from TCRdb applying MiXCR to the multiplex PCR reads. The sample has 500,000 to 600,000 distinct CDR3 sequences, less than 20% seen once. Sequencing was done on a sample of blood. The receptors come from a man aged 35-49 years with Graves' ophthalmopathy.

This clonotype occurred many times. This chain joins TRBV28 and TRBJ2-5; D unclear. The V gene's germline CDR1 is MDHEN and CDR2 SYDVKM. This CDR3 comprises 12 residues. V was cut by 5 bases and J by 1 base, with 5 bases left in between. The CDR3 nucleotides read TGTGCCAGCAGTCTGATCCAAGAGACCCAGTACTTC. As protein: CASSLIQETQYF.

This clonotype was detected many times. The J gene is TRBJ2-1, the V gene TRBV3-1; D uncertain. Germline CDR1 reads LGHDT; CDR2 reads YNNKEL (reference sequence). The CDR3 sequence is 12 residues long. With 4 bases removed from V and 9 bases from J, the gap between germline ends came to 10 bases. For the CDR3, the DNA is TGTGCCAGCAGCCCAGGTAATGGTGAGCAGTTCTTC. Translated, it gives CASSPGNGEQFF.

This clonotype showed up many times. The genes are TRBV27 and TRBJ2-1, with D maybe TRBD2 (6 bases). The CDR3 has 16 amino acids. The ends were cut back, 5 bases at V and 3 bases at J, with 17 bases in the middle. Per germline, CDR1 MNHEY and CDR2 SMNVEV (reference sequence). The CDR3 is CASSRDGRGHYNEQFF. The CDR3 nucleotides read TGTGCCAGCAGTCGGGACGGGCGGGGCCACTACAATGAGCAGTTCTTC.

The chain recombines TRBV11-2 with TRBJ1-1; D is undetermined. CDR1 is SGHAT, CDR2 FQNNGV, per germline. The CDR3 is 13 residues long. V gave up 4 bases and J gave up 7 bases, with 13 bases separating them. Written as DNA, the CDR3 is TGTGCCAGCAGCTACCAACGAGATGGTGAAGCTTTCTTT. Its translation: CASSYQRDGEAFF.

This clonotype was counted once. Being one base from a much bigger clone, this may be a read error. This chain uses TRBV3-1 with TRBJ1-1; D is undetermined. The CDR3 is 17 amino acids. From germline, CDR1 is LGHDT and CDR2 YNNKEL (reference sequence). The CDR3, as DNA: TGTGCCGGCAGCCAAGATTTCGAGGAGCCGTGGGTAGGTGAAGCTTTCTTT. This gives the protein CAGSQDFEEPWVGEAFF.

This sequence joins TRBV2 and TRBJ2-1; perhaps TRBD2 as D (5 bases). This CDR3 comprises 12 residues. CDR1 SNHLY and CDR2 FYNNEI come from the germline V gene. V was shortened by 5 bases and J by 15 bases, with 17 bases between the two germline ends. The CDR3 loop is CASSPSGLPPFF. The CDR3 region has the DNA TGTGCCAGCAGTCCCTCAGGACTCCCTCCGTTCTTC.

The chain couples TRBV5-1 to TRBJ2-7; the D is unclear. The germline V and J ends were trimmed by 7 bases and 0 bases, with 14 bases remaining between them. The germline V gene has CDR1 SGHRS and CDR2 YFSETQ. This CDR3 region has 14 residues. CDR3 in amino acids: CASRPMENSYEQYF. As DNA, the CDR3 is TGCGCCAGCCGACCCATGGAGAACTCCTACGAGCAGTACTTC.

This clonotype was picked up many times. The V gene is TRBV6-1, the J gene TRBJ1-2, with D unclear. CDR3 length: 13 residues. Germline CDR1 and CDR2: MNHNS and SASEGT. Trimming cost V 8 bases and J 4 bases, with 14 bases left between them. The CDR3 region has the DNA TGTGCCAGCCGGGGTGAAAACGCCTATGGCTACACCTTC. Translated, it gives CASRGENAYGYTF.

This clonotype was counted at least ten times. V gene TRBV28 combines with J gene TRBJ1-2; 9 nucleotides align to TRBD1. Germline V gene sequence: CDR1 MDHEN, CDR2 SYDVKM. J gave up 6 bases and V 11 bases, and 7 bases lay outside the gene matches. The CDR3 loop spans 12 amino acids. CDR3 DNA: TGTGCCGCACTGGGACAGGGTCATGGCTACACCTTC. It yields the protein CAALGQGHGYTF.

This clonotype came up a few times. The V gene is TRBV5-6, the J gene TRBJ2-5; no definite D call. The V gene lost 0 bases and the J gene lost 4 bases, with 13 bases spanning the gap. CDR1 is SGHDT and CDR2 is YYEEEE in the germline V gene. This CDR3 comprises 15 residues. This chain's CDR3 is CASSLEAIPGETQYF. The CDR3 DNA reads as TGTGCCAGCAGCTTGGAGGCAATCCCGGGAGAGACCCAGTACTTC.

Ten or more counts support this clonotype. The chain employs TRBV6-1 and TRBJ2-1, with D possibly called TRBD1 or TRBD2 (5 bases each). The CDR3 is made up of 15 amino acids. The germline V and J ends were trimmed by 2 bases and 2 bases, with 10 bases remaining between them. Germline CDR1 reads MNHNS; CDR2 reads SASEGT. As DNA, the CDR3 is TGTGCCAGCAGTGAACAGGGAGCCCCCTACAATGAGCAGTTCTTC. Its protein is CASSEQGAPYNEQFF.

V usage is TRBV7-6 and J usage is TRBJ2-5, with D possibly being TRBD2 (5 bases). This CDR3 comprises 16 residues. V was cut by 2 bases and J by 0 bases, with 13 bases left in between. The germline gives CDR1 SGHVS, CDR2 FNYEAQ. CDR3 protein: CASSLLASSNQETQYF. In DNA, the CDR3 is TGTGCCAGCAGCTTATTAGCGAGTTCCAACCAAGAGACCCAGTACTTC.

The chain joins TRBV29-1 to TRBJ2-3, with TRBD2 identical over 8 bases. CDR1 is SQVTM, CDR2 ANQGSEA, per germline. The ends lost 5 bases at V and 2 bases at J; junction bases unmatched: 9. The CDR3 has 15 amino acids. DNA for the CDR3: TGCAGCGTTCCCCCCGCTAGCGGGTACACAGATACGCAGTATTTT. It translates to CSVPPASGYTDTQYF.

This sequence joins TRBV20-1 and TRBJ2-1; 9 bases line up with TRBD1. The germline V gene has CDR1 DFQATT and CDR2 SNEGSKA (reference sequence). This CDR3 has 15 amino acids. Trimming at V came to 5 bases and at J to 8 bases, leaving 13 bases not matched to a gene. The CDR3 here is CSALKAGTGLDEQFF. CDR3 DNA: TGCAGTGCTCTAAAAGCCGGGACAGGGTTGGATGAGCAGTTCTTC.

The chain uses TRBV27 and TRBJ1-3; no reliable D call. V shed 4 bases and J shed 4 bases, with 23 bases lying between them. The V gene's germline CDR1 is MNHEY and CDR2 SMNVEV (reference sequence). The CDR3 runs 18 residues. The CDR3 DNA reads as TGTGCCAGCAGTTCCCTCACGCGCTCTTGGGGAAAAGGAAACACCATATATTTT. This sequence encodes CASSSLTRSWGKGNTIYF.

This chain uses TRBV27 with TRBJ2-7; 10 positions match TRBD1. The CDR3 totals 14 residues. V lost 5 bases, J lost 3 bases, and 4 bases stayed unmatched. Germline V gene sequence: CDR1 MNHEY, CDR2 SMNVEV (reference sequence). Here the CDR3 reads CASSTRTGGYEQYF. In DNA form, the CDR3 reads TGTGCCAGCAGTACAAGGACAGGGGGCTACGAGCAGTACTTC.

This clonotype was found many times. The rearrangement joins TRBV28 to TRBJ2-7, with TRBD2 identical over 8 bases. The CDR3 consists of 15 residues. Germline V gene sequence: CDR1 MDHEN, CDR2 SYDVKM. Trimming took 4 bases from V and 2 from J; bases not matched to a gene: 7. In DNA form, the CDR3 reads TGTGCCAGCAGTTCATCGGGACTAGAGACCTACGAGCAGTACTTC. Translating gives CASSSSGLETYEQYF.

This clonotype was seen many times. The chain combines TRBV27 with TRBJ1-6; D remains unclear. This CDR3 contains 15 residues. The germline V and J ends were trimmed by 2 bases and 8 bases, with 13 bases remaining between them. Germline V gene sequence: CDR1 MNHEY, CDR2 SMNVEV (reference sequence). The CDR3 is CASSLENRGHSPLHF. The CDR3 DNA is TGTGCCAGCAGTTTAGAAAACAGAGGGCATTCACCCCTCCACTTT.

This clonotype was counted a few times. The V gene is TRBV2, the J gene TRBJ1-5, with D tentatively TRBD1 (5 bases). The CDR3 sequence is 15 residues long. Trimming shortened V by 3 bases and J by 2 bases, and 11 bases separated the two germline ends. The germline gives CDR1 SNHLY, CDR2 FYNNEI. The chain's CDR3 is CASSDRAYGNQPQHF. The CDR3, as DNA: TGTGCCAGCAGTGACAGGGCGTATGGCAATCAGCCCCAGCATTTT. Based on the CDR3 plus reference TRBV2 and TRBJ1-5, the full variable domain is EPEVTQTPSHQVTQMGQEVILRCVPISNHLYFYWYRQILGQKVEFLVSFYNNEISEKSEIFDDQFSVERPDGSNFTLKIRSTKLEDSAMYFCASSDRAYGNQPQHFGDGTRLSIL.

In its sample, this clonotype was seen many times. This sequence joins TRBV7-2 and TRBJ2-1; 8 nucleotides agree with TRBD1. The length of the CDR3 is 15 residues. With V trimmed by 3 bases and J by 5 bases, 6 bases remained unmatched. From germline, CDR1 is SGHTA and CDR2 FQGNSA. The chain's CDR3 is CASSFRTGNHNEQFF. In DNA form, the CDR3 reads TGTGCCAGCAGCTTTAGGACAGGGAATCACAATGAGCAGTTCTTC.

A word on this clonotype: At one end, the junction sequence differs from germline, possibly due to a read error. The genes are TRBV20-1 and TRBJ1-1; D unresolved. CDR3 length: 12 residues. In germline, CDR1 is DFQATT, CDR2 SNEGSKA (reference sequence). The CDR3 sequence is CSARVGNAEAFF. The CDR3 bases are TGCAGTGCTAGAGTGGGGAACGCTGAAGCTTTCTTT.